What follows are 21 T cell receptor beta chains derived from one specimen sequenced in a study of chemoradiotherapy in HPV16-positive cancers. Repertoires were generated with immunoSEQ multiplex PCR, while TCRdb's copy carries only in-frame clones and drops some. The data contain 8,000 or so clones, over 65% of them singletons. This specimen was acquired from a patient who underwent chemoradiotherapy. These receptors were taken from a human donor with HPV-associated anogenital cancer.

The chain employs TRBV7-9 and TRBJ1-4; D uncertain. CDR1 and CDR2 (germline): SEHNR, FQNEAQ (reference sequence). The CDR3 length is 17 residues. V dropped 1 base and J dropped 1 base, with 13 bases sitting between them. CDR3 DNA: TGTGCCAGCAGCTTAGAAGGGTTATCCGGAACTAATGAAAAACTGTTTTTT. Protein: CASSLEGLSGTNEKLFF.

The chain joins TRBV2 to TRBJ1-1; the match to TRBD1 covers 10 bases. CDR1 and CDR2 from the germline V gene are SNHLY and FYNNEI. Trimming at V came to 7 bases and at J to 3 bases, leaving 5 bases not matched to a gene. This CDR3 is built from 14 residues. CDR3 region: CASNRDRGYTEAFF. The CDR3 bases are TGTGCCAGCAACCGGGACAGGGGATACACTGAAGCTTTCTTT. Full variable domain (remainder filled in from reference TRBV2 and TRBJ1-1): EPEVTQTPSHQVTQMGQEVILRCVPISNHLYFYWYRQILGQKVEFLVSFYNNEISEKSEIFDDQFSVERPDGSNFTLKIRSTKLEDSAMYFCASNRDRGYTEAFFGQGTRLTVV.

V and J are TRBV27 and TRBJ2-7; D is possibly TRBD1 or TRBD2 (5 bases each). This CDR3 has 15 amino acids. Per germline, CDR1 MNHEY and CDR2 SMNVEV (reference sequence). The V and J ends lost 3 bases and 5 bases respectively, with 17 bases between them. The CDR3 nucleotides read TGTGCCAGCAGTTTGAAGGGACGGGTCCTTCACGAGCAGTACTTC. The encoded protein is CASSLKGRVLHEQYF.

This chain links TRBV7-9 with TRBJ2-4; D is undetermined. V was trimmed by 1 base and J by 6 bases, leaving 10 bases between them. CDR3 length: 14 residues. Germline CDR1 reads SEHNR; CDR2 reads FQNEAQ (reference sequence). The CDR3 DNA sequence: TGTGCCAGCAGCTTAGGGCAGGAAGGAAACATTCAGTACTTC. Encoded protein: CASSLGQEGNIQYF.

This chain joins TRBV29-1 and TRBJ1-1; 7 bases are shared with TRBD1. CDR3 size: 14 residues. V lost 1 base, J lost 5 bases, and 7 bases stayed unmatched. Germline-derived CDR1 and CDR2 are SQVTM and ANQGSEA. This CDR3 reads CSVEAGQVRTEAFF. DNA for the CDR3: TGCAGCGTTGAAGCCGGACAGGTTCGGACTGAAGCTTTCTTT.

The chain links TRBV21-1 to TRBJ2-2; the listed D gene, TRBD1, was not tested against the DNA. TRBV21-1 is assigned pseudogene status. The CDR3 covers 16 residues. The CDR3 reads CASPPGTASATGELFF. The CDR3 bases are TGTGCCAGCCCCCCGGGGACAGCGTCTGCCACCGGGGAGCTGTTTTTT.

The J gene is TRBJ2-5, the V gene TRBV6-5; possibly TRBD1 for D (5 bases). Germline assignment: CDR1 MNHEY and CDR2 SVGAGI. V lost 7 bases to trimming and J lost 2 bases, with 14 bases between them. The CDR3 is made up of 14 amino acids. CDR3: CASTHLTVQETQYF. In DNA, the CDR3 is TGTGCCAGCACCCACCTGACAGTTCAAGAGACCCAGTACTTC.

The chain recombines TRBV6-1 with TRBJ2-5, with D uncertain. This CDR3 is 13 amino acids long. Germline V gene data show CDR1 as MNHNS and CDR2 as SASEGT. Trimming stripped 2 bases from V and 1 base from J, with 5 bases between. CDR3 protein: CASSEYSQETQYF. The CDR3 DNA reads as TGTGCCAGCAGTGAATACAGCCAAGAGACCCAGTACTTC.

This sequence joins TRBV7-9 and TRBJ2-5, with D unresolved. In germline, CDR1 is SEHNR, CDR2 FQNEAQ (reference sequence). V dropped 8 bases and J dropped 2 bases, with 15 bases sitting between them. The CDR3 totals 14 residues. The CDR3 nucleotides read TGTGCCAGCGGCGACAACTCTATACAAGAGACCCAGTACTTC. Encoded protein: CASGDNSIQETQYF.

This clone was picked up one time. The CDR3 sequence is CASAPLSSYEQYF. The DNA of the CDR3 is TGCGCCAGCGCCCCCCTTAGCTCCTACGAGCAGTACTTC. The rearrangement links TRBV5-1 to TRBJ2-7, with D uncertain. There are 13 residues in the CDR3. Germline loops: CDR1 SGHRS, CDR2 YFSETQ. V was pared by 7 bases and J by 0 bases, with 11 bases between.

This rearrangement joins TRBV11-2 to TRBJ2-5, with TRBD2 as a possible D gene (6 bases). V was pared by 1 base and J by 5 bases, with 8 bases between. This CDR3 has 13 amino acids. CDR1 and CDR2 from the germline V gene are SGHAT and FQNNGV. CDR3 coding DNA: TGTGCCAGCAGCTTAGGGGGGGAGGAGACCCAGTACTTC. Protein: CASSLGGEETQYF.

This clone has just one count. V is TRBV5-1 and J is TRBJ1-6; 10 nucleotides line up with TRBD1. This CDR3 contains 12 residues. Germline V gives CDR1 SGHRS, CDR2 YFSETQ. V was clipped by 6 bases and J by 15 bases; unmatched bases: 6. CDR3 DNA: TGCGCCAGCAACCCGGACAGGGGGGTCCTCCACTTT. Its protein product is CASNPDRGVLHF.

The V and J genes are TRBV9 and TRBJ2-2; D might be TRBD2 (6 bases). This CDR3 is 14 amino acids long. Germline CDR1 SGDLS, CDR2 YYNGEE. The V and J ends lost 3 bases and 6 bases respectively, with 12 bases between them. The CDR3 nucleotides read TGTGCCAGCAGCGGACGGAGGGAGGCCGGGGAGCTGTTTTTT. It specifies CASSGRREAGELFF.

For the CDR3, the DNA is TGTGCCATCAGTGAGTCGGGGGCGGAGCAGTACTTC. Amino acid sequence: CAISESGAEQYF. This sequence joins TRBV10-3 and TRBJ2-7; D possibly corresponds to TRBD1 (6 bases). Per germline, CDR1 ENHRY and CDR2 SYGVKD. The CDR3 extends over 12 amino acids. V was clipped by 0 bases and J by 7 bases, with 7 bases between them.

The chain recombines TRBV4-1 with TRBJ1-2; tentative D call: TRBD1 (5 bases). The germline gives CDR1 MGHRA, CDR2 YSYEKL. The CDR3 totals 14 residues. The V and J ends lost 7 bases and 3 bases respectively, with 15 bases between them. CDR3 region: CASTPIGGDYGYTF. CDR3 DNA: TGCGCCAGCACCCCAATCGGGGGGGACTATGGCTACACCTTC.

The chain is built from TRBV30 and TRBJ1-5; perhaps TRBD1 as D (6 bases). Germline-derived CDR1 and CDR2 are GTSNPN and SVGIG (reference sequence). With 2 bases removed from V and 4 bases from J, the gap between germline ends came to 9 bases. The CDR3 is 13 residues long. The chain's CDR3 is CAWSSGANQPQHF. The DNA of the CDR3 is TGTGCCTGGAGTTCAGGGGCAAATCAGCCCCAGCATTTT.

The gene calls are TRBV5-1 and TRBJ1-3, with a possible D match to TRBD1 (5 bases). The CDR3 is 15 amino acids. V lost 0 bases, J lost 0 bases, and 7 bases lay in between. Germline V gene lookup returns CDR1 SGHRS and CDR2 YFSETQ. The CDR3 nucleotides read TGCGCCAGCAGCTTGGATGGGACCTCTGGAAACACCATATATTTT. Amino acids: CASSLDGTSGNTIYF.

This chain joins TRBV7-9 and TRBJ2-5, with D hard to call. The germline CDR1 and CDR2 sequences are SEHNR and FQNEAQ (reference sequence). CDR3 length: 15 amino acids. The V end lost 5 bases, the J end lost 4 bases, and 17 bases lay between the germline ends. DNA of the CDR3: TGTGCCAGCAGCCAAGGTGATGGGGTGCGAGAGACCCAGTACTTC. This gives the protein CASSQGDGVRETQYF.

This chain joins TRBV7-9 and TRBJ1-1; no definite D call. Germline V gives CDR1 SEHNR, CDR2 FQNEAQ (reference sequence). Trimming pared 2 bases from V and 6 bases from J, leaving 13 bases between. The CDR3 totals 14 residues. The CDR3 loop reads CASSLMGPPAEAFF. CDR3 nucleotide sequence: TGTGCCAGCAGCTTAATGGGCCCGCCGGCTGAAGCTTTCTTT.

The sample holds a few counts of this clone. This sequence joins TRBV27 and TRBJ1-1, with 7 bases matching TRBD1. Germline V CDR1 and CDR2: MNHEY, SMNVEV (reference sequence). The V gene end was trimmed by 3 bases and the J gene end by 5 bases; junction bases not matched to a gene: 3. This CDR3 has 13 residues. The CDR3 reads CASSLTGRTEAFF. DNA of the CDR3: TGTGCCAGCAGTTTGACAGGGCGAACTGAAGCTTTCTTT.

This clone has a single count. The V and J genes are TRBV7-9 and TRBJ1-1, with a tentative D call TRBD1 (6 bases). The CDR3 contains 16 residues. Germline CDR1 SEHNR, CDR2 FQNEAQ (reference sequence). V lost 1 base and J lost 0, with 12 bases in between. CDR3 DNA: TGTGCCAGCAGCTTAGGGAGGGGGATTTTGAACACTGAAGCTTTCTTT. Translating gives CASSLGRGILNTEAFF.